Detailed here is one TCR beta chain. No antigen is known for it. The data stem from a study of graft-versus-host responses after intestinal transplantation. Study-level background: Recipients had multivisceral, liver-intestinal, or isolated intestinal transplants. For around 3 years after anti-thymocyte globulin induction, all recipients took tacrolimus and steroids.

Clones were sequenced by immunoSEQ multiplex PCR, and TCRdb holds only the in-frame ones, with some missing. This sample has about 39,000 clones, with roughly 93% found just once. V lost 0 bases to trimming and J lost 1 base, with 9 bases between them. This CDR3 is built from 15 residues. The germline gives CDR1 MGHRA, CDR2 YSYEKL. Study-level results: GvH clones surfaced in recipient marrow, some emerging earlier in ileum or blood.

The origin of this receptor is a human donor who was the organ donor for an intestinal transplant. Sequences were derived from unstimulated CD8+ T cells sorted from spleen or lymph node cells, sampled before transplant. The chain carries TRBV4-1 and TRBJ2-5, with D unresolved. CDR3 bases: TGCGCCAGCAGCCAAGAAAGGGTCCTCCAAGAGACCCAGTACTTC. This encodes CASSQERVLQETQYF.